This T cell receptor beta chain was recovered during a study of PD-1 blockade in classical Hodgkin lymphoma (dated by TCRdb to 2018 to 2020). For the wider study: Nivolumab dosing was 3 mg/kg intravenously every 2 weeks, continuing until either disease progression or unacceptable toxicity. To define a peripheral blood immune signature of response to PD-1 blockade in classical Hodgkin lymphoma, the study combined TCR beta sequencing with CyTOF. Here is what the overall study found, with its caveats: The study covered only a single clinical trial cohort, and the causes of the repertoire differences, possibly disease activity or prior therapy, were still not defined. Baseline TCR diversity was reported to be lower in newly diagnosed patients than in healthy donors and to be lower still in relapsed/refractory patients. Trial patients achieving complete response had baseline diversity similar to newly diagnosed patients, whereas partial responders and progressors had significantly lower diversity. Lower diversity was observed in patients in whom nivolumab was started less than 1 year after ASCT, and these patients were excluded from later analyses so that confounding by immune reconstitution would be avoided. By C4D1, a significant rise was seen in CD4+ TCR diversity but not in CD8+ TCR diversity (p=0.0027 vs p=0.16), and the rise was most apparent among complete responders (p=0.02).

Genomic DNA was extracted with the Qiagen DNeasy kit from unsorted PBMCs and from negatively selected CD4+ and CD8+ fractions. TCR beta CDR3 regions were amplified by immunoSEQ multiplex PCR using primers annealing to V and J segments. Amplification bias was minimized using a synthetic immune receptor repertoire, and residual bias was removed computationally after sequencing. As for how the authors treated the data: Custom Python scripts were used to quantify repertoire diversity as the Shannon entropy index. Unsorted, CD4+ and CD8+ repertoires were examined separately, except in combined analyses, for which CD4+ and CD8+ sequences were merged in silico. A clone was considered expanded if an increase in frequency of at least 2-fold after treatment relative to C1D1 was found, and a pseudocount of 0.5 was applied to clones undetected at baseline. Singleton clones were defined as clones with 0 or 1 copy at C1D1, and non-singleton clones were defined as clones with 2 or more copies. Clones expanded in unsorted samples were labelled as CD4+, CD8+ or unknown by matching protein sequences in sorted samples from the same patient. Wilcoxon tests were applied to paired samples to test diversity changes from C1D1 to C4D1. TCRdb's version of the immuneACCESS table is confined to in-frame rearrangements and falls short of the full clone set. An unresolved V gene accounts for under half of the shortfall where checked; the remainder is of unknown origin. V and J calls and clone size are as listed in that table; D and trimming were resolved from the DNA. This sample gives 40,000 to 65,000 clones in total; approximately 86% of them show up just once. Clones ranked in the top ten supply approximately 6.5% of the sample.

The label giving this sample's time point can be read as: cycle 4 day 1 (C4D1), after 6 weeks of nivolumab. Relapse after autologous stem cell transplantation had occurred in all trial patients, and cohorts A, B and C were distinguished by prior brentuximab vedotin exposure. The trial cohort was composed of about 60 patients with relapsed/refractory classical Hodgkin lymphoma, for whom complete response, partial response or progressive disease was recorded as best overall response. In the multi-cohort phase II CheckMate 205 trial, trial patients received single-agent nivolumab. Best overall response was determined by an independent review committee according to the 2007 International Working Group response criteria. Trial PBMCs were collected just before the start of nivolumab (C1D1) and during therapy at cycle 2 day 1 and cycle 4 day 1. Peripheral blood was collected in 8 mL Vacutainer Cell Preparation Tubes, from which PBMCs were isolated by centrifugation and then cryopreserved.

A word on this clone: The antigen it recognizes is unknown. Base qualities are not recorded, but no much larger clone differs from it by a single base.

Deletion took 3 bases off V and 6 bases off J, with a span of 9 bases between the germline ends. Including cysteine and phenylalanine, the CDR3 has 14 amino acids. The DNA shown is the 42-base CDR3, in frame from base 1. For CDR1 and CDR2, the germline V gene (reference sequence) lists LNHDA and SQIVND. The chain links TRBV19 with TRBJ1-6, with the D gene uncertain. The TCR originated in a human donor with classical Hodgkin lymphoma. The specimen comprised peripheral blood mononuclear cells (PBMCs), sampled before the fourth cycle of nivolumab. The nucleotide sequence reads as follows: TGTGCCAGTAGTATCGAGACGGTTAATTCACCCCTCCACTTT. Its protein product is CASSIETVNSPLHF.